The sequence of this TCR beta chain was determined in a study of preoperative IRX-2 immunotherapy in early breast cancer. CDR1 is SGHNT and CDR2 is YENEEA in the germline V gene. V was clipped by 5 bases and J by 3 bases, with 14 bases between them. CDR3 size: 15 residues. In this sample, this clone turned up a few times. Specified treatment: preoperative locoregional IRX-2 cytokine immunotherapy. Patients received preoperative, locoregional IRX-2 cytokine immunotherapy in a phase Ib study. The table came from immunoSEQ multiplex PCR; TCRdb's copy has only in-frame clones and leaves some out. This table holds about 38,000 clones, roughly four fifths found once.

The origin of this receptor is a human donor with breast cancer. The chain is built from TRBV11-3 and TRBJ2-4, with D perhaps TRBD1 (5 bases). Specimen: lymph node tissue, collected after IRX-2 immunotherapy. The CDR3 coding sequence is TGTGCCAGCAGCGTTCTGGGGCTGGGCAAAAACATTCAGTACTTC. It yields the protein CASSVLGLGKNIQYF.